The clone carrying this T cell receptor (beta chain) was found a few times. Time point noted: newly diagnosed GD, antithyroid drugs for less than 3 months. Researchers made the TCR library from RNA that was extracted from PBMCs. Germline V gives CDR1 DFQATT, CDR2 SNEGSKA (reference sequence). J lost 0 bases, V lost 5 bases, and 8 bases had no gene match. CDR3 length: 17 amino acids. The data are from a study of regulatory T cells in long-lasting Graves disease. iRepertoire HTBI primers and Arm-PCR of CDR3 regions built TCR beta libraries. Authors' analysis steps: Across samples, 60 to 75 TRBV and some 14 TRBJ segments were found. TCRdb re-called the multiplex PCR reads through MiXCR, storing one row per CDR3 protein. V and J calls and clone size were set by TCRdb, not the authors. Of around 400,000 distinct CDR3 sequences listed, around 15% are singletons.

J is TRBJ2-1 and V is TRBV20-1, with 12 bases aligning to TRBD2. This receptor was taken from a female donor with Graves disease. The sample consisted of peripheral blood mononuclear cells (PBMCs), taken at new diagnosis, from a patient treated with antithyroid drugs. CDR3 bases: TGCAGTGCTTGGACTAGCGGGGCCCTAAGCTCCTACAATGAGCAGTTCTTC. Amino acids: CSAWTSGALSSYNEQFF.